A single sample gave rise to the 4 T cell receptor beta chains below, sequenced in a study of CD8+ T cells in alopecia areata. Extraction and reverse transcription of RNA yielded cDNA as the sequencing template. Libraries were prepared by immunoSEQ multiplex PCR; TCRdb keeps only in-frame clonotypes and omits some of them. The sample lists some 170,000 clones, 65% to 75% seen once, with roughly 10% in the top ten. Sequences were derived from CD8+ T cells sorted from blood, sampled at week 0. Source of these receptors: a human donor with alopecia areata.

The genes are TRBV9 and TRBJ2-3; 7 positions match TRBD2. The V gene's germline CDR1 is SGDLS and CDR2 YYNGEE. The CDR3 consists of 13 residues. V lost 5 bases, J lost 0 bases, and 0 bases stayed unmatched. The DNA for the CDR3 is TGTGCCAGCAGAGCGGGGAGCACAGATACGCAGTATTTT. As protein: CASRAGSTDTQYF. Full variable domain (outside the CDR3, taken from reference TRBV9 and TRBJ2-3): DSGVTQTPKHLITATGQRVTLRCSPRSGDLSVYWYQQSLDQGLQFLIQYYNGEERAKGNILERFSAQQFPDLHSELNLSSLELGDSALYFCASRAGSTDTQYFGPGTRLTVL.

This clone appeared a few times. The chain carries TRBV29-1 and TRBJ2-1; 7 nucleotides agree with TRBD2. The CDR3 totals 14 residues. Germline CDR1 and CDR2: SQVTM and ANQGSEA. Unmatched junction bases numbered 15, after V lost 7 bases and J lost 9 bases. CDR3 DNA: TGCAGCGCCCTCCCGTTGTGGGGGGGAGGTGAGCAGTTCTTC. Its protein is CSALPLWGGGEQFF.

In its sample, this clone was seen once. V is TRBV30 and J is TRBJ2-3; 11 bases line up with TRBD2. The CDR3 runs 18 residues. The trim removed 4 bases at V and 2 bases at J, leaving 14 bases unmatched. Germline V gene data show CDR1 as GTSNPN and CDR2 as SVGIG (reference sequence). The CDR3 DNA sequence: TGTGCCTGGACCCTAGCGGGGGGCCGTACACATTACACAGATACGCAGTATTTT. This translates into CAWTLAGGRTHYTDTQYF.

This clone was observed a handful of times. The chain joins TRBV12-5 to TRBJ1-5, with 7 bases that match TRBD1. The V segment lost 5 bases and the J segment 6 bases; nucleotides outside the gene matches: 7. Germline CDR1 LGHNT, CDR2 FRNRAP. The CDR3 runs 14 residues. The CDR3 sequence is CASGKQGPGQPQHF. CDR3 bases: TGTGCTAGTGGTAAACAGGGGCCGGGTCAGCCCCAGCATTTT.